The 26 T cell receptor beta chains presented below share a single source sample, sequenced in a study of T cells in Graves' hyperthyroidism and ophthalmopathy (dated by TCRdb to the late 2010s). The library was prepared using multiplex PCR. Instrument used: Illumina HiSeq 2000. TCR beta CDR3 regions were amplified from RNA transcripts. The TCR CDR3 was subjected to a first round of RT-PCR using the HTBI primer set and the Qiagen OneStep RT-PCR kit. Starting from the raw public reads, TCRdb applied fastp trimming at Q25, assembled clones with MiXCR and retained in-frame beta chains. Identical CDR3 proteins give one entry, which carries the most common genes and DNA. For this sample there are fewer than 500,000 distinct CDR3 sequences; roughly 14% appear just once. The top ten hold about 13% of the sample. The specimen was blood. The receptor set was obtained from a man aged 18 to 29 with Graves' ophthalmopathy.

This clonotype was seen at least ten times. The chain couples TRBV7-8 to TRBJ1-6; perhaps TRBD1 as D (6 bases). CDR3 size: 14 residues. CDR1 is SGHVS, CDR2 FQNEAQ, per germline. V was cut by 5 bases and J by 10 bases, with 15 bases left in between. The CDR3 loop is CASSPQDSWSPLHF. CDR3 DNA sequence: TGTGCCAGCAGCCCCCAGGACAGTTGGTCACCCCTCCACTTT.

This clonotype has a count of ten or more. This sequence joins TRBV6-2 or TRBV6-3 and TRBJ2-5; D is undetermined. V was trimmed by 7 bases and J by 2 bases, leaving 11 bases between them. Germline assignment: CDR1 MNHEY and CDR2 SVGEGT. This CDR3 has 13 amino acids. CDR3 protein: CASIRRPQETQYF. Here the CDR3 DNA reads TGTGCCAGCATTCGCCGGCCTCAAGAGACCCAGTACTTC.

This clonotype was seen at least ten times. V is TRBV20-1 and J is TRBJ2-7; 8 nucleotides align to TRBD1. Germline V CDR1 and CDR2: DFQATT, SNEGSKA (reference sequence). V was clipped by 3 bases and J by 2 bases; unmatched bases: 6. CDR3 size: 14 residues. In nucleotides, the CDR3 is TGCAGTGCTAGGGCGGACAGGGAGCCCTACGAGCAGTACTTC. Translation gives CSARADREPYEQYF.

This clonotype was recorded many times. This chain links TRBV20-1 with TRBJ2-7; D ambiguous. CDR1 and CDR2 (germline): DFQATT, SNEGSKA (reference sequence). This CDR3 has 12 residues. V gave up 2 bases and J gave up 13 bases, with 18 bases separating them. This CDR3 reads CSARPTSSPGYF. In DNA form, the CDR3 reads TGCAGTGCTAGACCTACCTCCTCGCCGGGCTACTTC.

This clonotype was recorded many times. This chain links TRBV13 with TRBJ2-1; 11 nucleotides agree with TRBD2. Germline CDR1 reads PRHDT; CDR2 reads FYEKMQ (reference sequence). With V trimmed by 2 bases and J by 6 bases, 6 bases remained unmatched. The CDR3 has 16 amino acids. CDR3 region: CASSLKLAGAGNEQFF. The CDR3 nucleotides are TGTGCCAGCAGCTTAAAACTAGCGGGAGCGGGCAATGAGCAGTTCTTC. Full variable domain (remainder filled in from reference TRBV13 and TRBJ2-1): AAGVIQSPRHLIKEKRETATLKCYPIPRHDTVYWYQQGPGQDPQFLISFYEKMQSDKGSIPDRFSAQQFSDYHSELNMSSLELGDSALYFCASSLKLAGAGNEQFFGPGTRLTVL.

The CDR3 nucleotides are TGTGCCAGCAGCTTCCGGGACAGGGTGGGCATTCAGTACTTC. Protein sequence: CASSFRDRVGIQYF. The chain combines TRBV11-2 with TRBJ2-4, with 9 bases aligning to TRBD1. Germline V CDR1 and CDR2: SGHAT, FQNNGV. After removal of 3 bases from V and 9 bases from J, the junction contained 6 bases not matched to a gene. This CDR3 is 14 amino acids long.

This clonotype was recorded many times. The chain links TRBV11-2 to TRBJ1-2, with TRBD1 matching 11 bases. The V gene's germline CDR1 is SGHAT and CDR2 FQNNGV. This CDR3 region has 13 residues. J lost 5 bases, V lost 9 bases, and 5 bases had no gene match. DNA of the CDR3: TGTGCCAGTGGGACAGGGGGGTTGTATGGCTACACCTTC. Protein product: CASGTGGLYGYTF.

This clonotype has at least ten counts. This sequence joins TRBV20-1 and TRBJ2-7; D is undetermined. V was pared by 5 bases and J by 4 bases, with 6 bases between. Germline V lookup: CDR1 DFQATT, CDR2 SNEGSKA (reference sequence). This CDR3 region has 10 residues. This chain's CDR3 is CSAPTYEQYF. In DNA, the CDR3 is TGCAGTGCTCCTACTTACGAGCAGTACTTC.

In its sample, this clonotype was seen many times. The genes are TRBV7-2 and TRBJ1-1, with TRBD1 matching over 7 bases. V gave up 4 bases and J gave up 11 bases; unmatched junction bases: 10. This CDR3 region has 13 residues. Germline assignment: CDR1 SGHTA and CDR2 FQGNSA. Here the CDR3 reads CASSSQRDSWAFF. The CDR3, as DNA: TGTGCCAGCAGCTCCCAGCGGGACAGTTGGGCTTTCTTT.

In this sample, this clonotype turned up many times. The chain combines TRBV4-1 with TRBJ1-5; unclear D gene. Germline CDR1 MGHRA, CDR2 YSYEKL. V was clipped by 4 bases and J by 0 bases, with 10 bases between them. This CDR3 comprises 15 residues. CDR3: CASSPYRDSNQPQHF. CDR3 nucleotide sequence: TGCGCCAGCAGCCCGTACAGAGATAGCAATCAGCCCCAGCATTTT.

This clonotype was recorded many times. The genes are TRBV6-1 and TRBJ1-1; D is uncertain. Trimming took 7 bases from V and 0 from J, leaving 12 bases between them. There are 14 residues in the CDR3. Germline CDR1 is MNHNS and CDR2 is SASEGT. For the CDR3, the DNA is TGTGCCAGCACCTTCAGCATGATGAACACTGAAGCTTTCTTT. This gives the protein CASTFSMMNTEAFF.

Concerning this clonotype itself: A read error is possible here, since a much larger clone lies one base away. V gene TRBV30 combines with J gene TRBJ2-5; D ambiguous. The CDR3 spans 12 residues. CDR1 and CDR2 from the germline V gene are GTSNPN and SVGIG (reference sequence). Between the trimmed V and J ends, which lost 2 bases and 13 bases, there was a span of 17 bases. CDR3 sequence: CAWSPPDPLGYF. The DNA of the CDR3 is TGTGCCTGGAGTCCCCCTGATCCTCTGGGGTACTTC. Variable domain in full (rest from reference TRBV30 and TRBJ2-5): SQTIHQWPATLVQPVGSPLSLECTVEGTSNPNLYWYRQAAGRGLQLLFYSVGIGQISSEVPQNLSASRPQDRQFILSSKKLLLSDSGFYLCAWSPPDPLGYFGPGTRLLVL.

This clonotype was observed a handful of times. The chain couples TRBV19 to TRBJ1-1; D might be TRBD1 (5 bases). The CDR3 runs to 13 residues. Germline V CDR1 and CDR2: LNHDA, SQIVND (reference sequence). V lost 7 bases and J lost 3, with 12 bases in between. Written as DNA, the CDR3 is TGTGCCAGTATTACGGGACCTTACACTGAAGCTTTCTTT. It encodes CASITGPYTEAFF.

The table lists this clonotype with many counts. The chain carries TRBV7-6 and TRBJ2-1, with 10 bases matching TRBD1. The V gene's germline CDR1 is SGHVS and CDR2 FNYEAQ. The CDR3 is 14 amino acids. J gave up 5 bases and V 3 bases, and 1 base lay outside the gene matches. The CDR3 DNA reads as TGTGCCAGCAGCTTGGACAGGGGGGACAATGAGCAGTTCTTC. It translates to CASSLDRGDNEQFF.

This clonotype was found many times. The chain has TRBV7-8 and TRBJ1-6; D is possibly TRBD1 (5 bases). V shed 4 bases and J shed 7 bases, with 14 bases lying between them. The CDR3 extends over 15 amino acids. The germline V gene encodes CDR1 SGHVS and CDR2 FQNEAQ. CDR3 protein: CASSSAGTENSPLHF. CDR3 coding DNA: TGTGCCAGCAGCTCTGCCGGGACGGAGAATTCACCCCTCCACTTT.

This clonotype was seen many times. This chain connects TRBV2 to TRBJ1-1, with unresolved D. V was clipped by 2 bases and J by 1 base, with 11 bases between them. Germline CDR1 reads SNHLY; CDR2 reads FYNNEI. The CDR3 runs 15 residues. CDR3 sequence (DNA): TGTGCCAGCAGTGAAAGGGCTTCGAGGAACACTGAAGCTTTCTTT. Translation gives CASSERASRNTEAFF.

This clonotype was seen repeatedly, ten times or more. The V call is TRBV9, the J call TRBJ2-1, with 8 bases matching TRBD2. The germline V gene encodes CDR1 SGDLS and CDR2 YYNGEE. This CDR3 contains 16 residues. Unmatched junction bases numbered 8, after V lost 2 bases and J lost 4 bases. CDR3 nucleotides: TGTGCCAGCAGCGTTTCCGGGACTAGTATTTACAATGAGCAGTTCTTC. Its translation is CASSVSGTSIYNEQFF.

This chain connects TRBV19 to TRBJ2-5, with 8 bases identical to TRBD2. Germline CDR1 LNHDA, CDR2 SQIVND (reference sequence). There are 13 residues in the CDR3. The trim removed 6 bases at V and 4 bases at J, leaving 4 bases unmatched. In DNA, the CDR3 is TGTGCCAGTAGACCAAGCGGGGGAGAGACCCAGTACTTC. Amino acids: CASRPSGGETQYF.

This clonotype was detected many times. The chain links TRBV7-3 to TRBJ1-1, with D maybe TRBD1 (6 bases). Germline CDR1 is SGHTA and CDR2 is FQGTGA. There are 16 residues in the CDR3. Trimming removed 1 base from V and 4 bases from J, with 16 bases in between. CDR3 nucleotide sequence: TGTGCCAGCAGCTTAAGTCTGAACAGGGTAGGCACTGAAGCTTTCTTT. This sequence encodes CASSLSLNRVGTEAFF.

This clonotype has a count of ten or more. The chain is built from TRBV11-2 and TRBJ1-3; D remains ambiguous. V was trimmed by 5 bases and J by 0 bases, leaving 14 bases between them. The length of the CDR3 is 16 residues. CDR1 SGHAT and CDR2 FQNNGV come from the germline V gene. This CDR3 reads CASSIQLPFSGNTIYF. The CDR3 DNA reads TGTGCCAGCAGCATACAGCTACCGTTCTCTGGAAACACCATATATTTT.

This clonotype was found many times. The CDR3 DNA reads TGCGCCAGCAGGTTGCGCGGGGGGGACACAGATACGCAGTATTTT. It yields the protein CASRLRGGDTDTQYF. This chain links TRBV10-2 with TRBJ2-3, with 9 nucleotides matching TRBD2. V trimming: 6 bases; J trimming: 2 bases; junction bases outside the gene matches: 6. The CDR3 loop spans 15 amino acids. Per germline, CDR1 WSHSY and CDR2 SAAADI.

The CDR3 DNA reads as TGTGCCAGCAGCTCGACAGGGGAAACGGGTGGCTACACCTTC. The encoded protein is CASSSTGETGGYTF. This chain links TRBV28 with TRBJ1-2, with 8 bases fitting TRBD1. V gave up 6 bases and J gave up 7 bases; unmatched junction bases: 10. The CDR3 extends over 14 amino acids. CDR1 MDHEN and CDR2 SYDVKM come from the germline V gene.

The sample holds many counts of this clonotype. The J gene is TRBJ2-7, the V gene TRBV4-1; TRBD1 aligns across 11 bases. This CDR3 is 15 amino acids long. Per the germline V gene, CDR1 is MGHRA and CDR2 is YSYEKL. Trimming at V came to 5 bases and at J to 3 bases, leaving 6 bases not matched to a gene. CDR3 sequence (DNA): TGCGCCAGCAGCGTAGGGGGGACAGGGGGCTACGAGCAGTACTTC. Amino acid sequence: CASSVGGTGGYEQYF.

This clonotype was detected many times. Written as DNA, the CDR3 is TGTGCCAGCAGCTTAGCTGAGCGGGAGAACTACAATGAGCAGTTCTTC. It is translated as CASSLAERENYNEQFF. This sequence joins TRBV7-8 and TRBJ2-1; TRBD2 aligns across 8 bases. In germline, CDR1 is SGHVS, CDR2 FQNEAQ. Unmatched junction bases numbered 4, after V lost 0 bases and J lost 3 bases. The CDR3 consists of 16 residues. Combining the CDR3 with reference TRBV7-8 and TRBJ2-1 gives the whole variable domain GAGVSQSPRYKVAKRGQDVALRCDPISGHVSLFWYQQALGQGPEFLTYFQNEAQLDKSGLPSDRFFAERPEGSVSTLKIQRTQQEDSAVYLCASSLAERENYNEQFFGPGTRLTVL.

The chain is built from TRBV20-1 and TRBJ2-5; the match to TRBD2 covers 12 bases. The CDR3 extends over 14 amino acids. V shed 7 bases, J shed 4 bases, and the junction held 7 bases outside the gene matches. The germline gives CDR1 DFQATT, CDR2 SNEGSKA (reference sequence). The CDR3 is CSVLAGGVRETQYF. The CDR3 DNA reads TGCAGTGTTCTAGCGGGAGGGGTGAGAGAGACCCAGTACTTC.

This clonotype was picked up many times. This rearrangement joins TRBV20-1 to TRBJ1-5; D call uncertain. Germline assignment: CDR1 DFQATT and CDR2 SNEGSKA (reference sequence). With 2 bases removed from V and 0 bases from J, the gap between germline ends came to 8 bases. The CDR3 is made up of 14 amino acids. The CDR3 coding sequence is TGCAGTGCTAGATTATACACTAGCAATCAGCCCCAGCATTTT. As protein: CSARLYTSNQPQHF.